This entry features one T cell receptor (beta chain) sequence. Its antigen is not known. The sample's time point: newly diagnosed GD, antithyroid drugs for less than 3 months. PBMC RNA was the source of the TCR library. This specimen belongs to a study of regulatory T cells in long-lasting Graves disease. Study context: Patients newly diagnosed with Graves' had been on antithyroid drugs for under 3 months.

This CDR3 is built from 15 residues. V was clipped by 5 bases and J by 3 bases; unmatched bases: 7. CDR1 is SGHTA and CDR2 is FQGTGA in the germline V gene. Arm-PCR of CDR3 regions and iRepertoire HTBI primers were used to build TCR beta libraries. A single record per CDR3 protein comes from TCRdb applying MiXCR to the multiplex PCR reads. The sample consists of under 300,000 distinct CDR3 sequences, 20% to 25% of them appearing once. Study-wide points: New patients shared fewer public clonotypes (roughly 1,000) than persistent patients did (roughly 2,500). Newly diagnosed patients had higher TCR diversity than persistent Graves' patients did. Favored usage of TRBV28, TRBJ1-2 and TRBJ2-5 was recorded in persistent disease.

The sequences come from peripheral blood mononuclear cells (PBMCs), collected at new diagnosis, from a patient treated with antithyroid drugs. The J gene is TRBJ1-1, the V gene TRBV7-3; TRBD1 agrees at 9 bases. The receptor's source is a female donor with Graves disease. The CDR3 loop is CASSRQGGADTEAFF. CDR3 in DNA: TGTGCCAGCAGCCGACAGGGGGGGGCGGACACTGAAGCTTTCTTT.